Each of the 19 T cell receptor beta chains below was sequenced from the same sample in a study of CD8 T cells in ankylosing spondylitis. TCRdb re-derived calls from the 5' RACE reads in MiXCR, one entry per CDR3 protein. The sample lists 330,000 or so distinct CDR3 sequences; 6.5% to 10% were seen once. These receptors lack a known antigen. Study-wide findings and caveats: What seemed typical of ankylosing spondylitis blood was a TCR beta motif built from 8 or 9 highly homologous variants.

The sequenced sample was blood, either unsorted or a sorted T cell fraction (not recorded which). Receptors originate from a male donor with ankylosing spondylitis.

The CDR3 here is CSVVFGTVGHEQYF. CDR3 sequence (DNA): TGCAGCGTTGTGTTCGGGACGGTGGGTCACGAGCAGTACTTC. The V call is TRBV29-1, the J call TRBJ2-7; either TRBD1 or TRBD2 may fit D (5 bases each). CDR1 is SQVTM and CDR2 is ANQGSEA in the germline V gene. This CDR3 contains 14 residues. V dropped 4 bases and J dropped 5 bases, with 18 bases sitting between them.

The rearrangement uses TRBV10-3 and TRBJ2-3, with TRBD2 matching over 9 bases. The CDR3 totals 16 residues. V was pared by 0 bases and J by 5 bases, with 6 bases of the junction left unmatched. Per the germline V gene, CDR1 is ENHRY and CDR2 is SYGVKD. CDR3 protein: CAISESTSGDRDTQYF. The CDR3, as DNA: TGTGCCATCAGTGAGTCGACTAGCGGAGACCGAGATACGCAGTATTTT.

The chain joins TRBV5-1 to TRBJ2-5; a possible D gene is TRBD1 (6 bases). CDR3 size: 15 residues. With 4 bases removed from V and 0 bases from J, the gap between germline ends came to 13 bases. Germline V gene sequence: CDR1 SGHRS, CDR2 YFSETQ. The CDR3 region has the DNA TGCGCCAGCAGCGTCGGGACAAATTACCAAGAGACCCAGTACTTC. Translated: CASSVGTNYQETQYF.

V usage is TRBV5-1 and J usage is TRBJ2-1; possible D gene TRBD1, 6 bases. V lost 1 base and J 0 bases, leaving 17 bases between the germline ends. CDR3 size: 18 residues. The germline V gene has CDR1 SGHRS and CDR2 YFSETQ. The CDR3 DNA sequence: TGCGCCAGCAGCTTGATTGGCAGGGGAGTCGGCTCCTACAATGAGCAGTTCTTC. Its translation is CASSLIGRGVGSYNEQFF.

This chain uses TRBV9 with TRBJ2-7; 8 positions agree with TRBD2. Germline assignment: CDR1 SGDLS and CDR2 YYNGEE. With V trimmed by 2 bases and J by 2 bases, 6 bases remained unmatched. CDR3 length: 15 amino acids. CDR3 protein: CASSVSGGETYEQYF. The CDR3 bases are TGTGCCAGCAGCGTGTCGGGAGGGGAGACCTACGAGCAGTACTTC.

This clonotype was seen only a few times. V gene TRBV7-6 combines with J gene TRBJ2-7; 10 bases are a match to TRBD2. Germline CDR1 and CDR2: SGHVS and FNYEAQ. This CDR3 has 16 amino acids. V shed 1 base, J shed 3 bases, and the junction held 6 bases outside the gene matches. CDR3: CASSLVASGSIYEQYF. CDR3 sequence (DNA): TGTGCCAGCAGCTTAGTGGCTAGCGGGAGTATCTACGAGCAGTACTTC. Complete variable domain (other parts from reference TRBV7-6 and TRBJ2-7): GAGVSQSPRYKVTKRGQDVALRCDPISGHVSLYWYRQALGQGPEFLTYFNYEAQQDKSGLPNDRFSAERPEGSISTLTIQRTEQRDSAMYRCASSLVASGSIYEQYFGPGTRLTVT.

This clonotype was detected only a few times. This chain joins TRBV4-1 and TRBJ2-5; D uncertain. The V gene lost 2 bases and the J gene lost 2 bases, with 9 bases spanning the gap. CDR3 length equals 14 residues. Germline values: CDR1 MGHRA, CDR2 YSYEKL. The CDR3 nucleotides read TGCGCCAGCAGCCAAAACCCCGAGCAAGAGACCCAGTACTTC. Protein product: CASSQNPEQETQYF.

V is TRBV24-1 and J is TRBJ2-5, with 10 bases identical to TRBD1. J lost 4 bases, V lost 4 bases, and 5 bases had no gene match. The germline V gene has CDR1 KGHDR and CDR2 SFDVKD. CDR3 length: 15 residues. The CDR3 DNA sequence: TGTGCCACCAGTGACCCGGGACAGGGGCGAGAGACCCAGTACTTC. Protein product: CATSDPGQGRETQYF.

The chain uses TRBV5-6 and TRBJ2-7; 15 bases align to TRBD2. This CDR3 region has 18 residues. V shed 4 bases, J shed 5 bases, and the junction held 13 bases outside the gene matches. CDR1 and CDR2 (germline): SGHDT, YYEEEE. The CDR3 loop is CASSTGLAGGPSIDEQYF. The DNA of the CDR3 is TGTGCCAGCAGCACCGGACTAGCGGGAGGGCCCTCTATCGACGAGCAGTACTTC.

This clonotype was seen only a few times. The J gene is TRBJ2-1, the V gene TRBV11-2; D is undetermined. V dropped 2 bases and J dropped 2 bases, with 7 bases sitting between them. Germline loops: CDR1 SGHAT, CDR2 FQNNGV. CDR3 size: 14 residues. CDR3 region: CASSLNGPYNEQFF. The CDR3 DNA is TGTGCCAGCAGCTTAAACGGACCCTACAATGAGCAGTTCTTC.

This clonotype showed up just a few times. The V call is TRBV18, the J call TRBJ2-2; D is perhaps TRBD2 (5 bases). CDR1 KGHSH and CDR2 LQKENI come from the germline V gene. Trimming removed 1 base from V and 6 bases from J, with 6 bases in between. The CDR3 runs 13 residues. The DNA for the CDR3 is TGTGCCAGCTCACCACGGGGAGCCGGGGAGCTGTTTTTT. This encodes CASSPRGAGELFF.

Ten or more counts support this clonotype. The CDR3 region has the DNA TGTGCCAGCAGCTTAAACGATTGGACTAGCGGGAGTGATGAGCAGTTCTTC. Protein product: CASSLNDWTSGSDEQFF. The chain couples TRBV7-3 to TRBJ2-1, with TRBD2 matching 13 bases. V was pared by 1 base and J by 8 bases, with 8 bases of the junction left unmatched. CDR3 size: 17 residues. From germline, CDR1 is SGHTA and CDR2 FQGTGA.

V gene TRBV18 combines with J gene TRBJ1-1; 10 nucleotides agree with TRBD1. V was pared by 3 bases and J by 3 bases, with 4 bases of the junction left unmatched. Germline lookup yields CDR1 KGHSH and CDR2 LQKENI. The CDR3 runs to 15 residues. CDR3 DNA: TGTGCCAGCTCACCCGGGACAGGGGAATACACTGAAGCTTTCTTT. Amino acid sequence: CASSPGTGEYTEAFF.

The genes are TRBV2 and TRBJ2-1; 12 bases agree with TRBD2. Germline-derived CDR1 and CDR2 are SNHLY and FYNNEI. The CDR3 sequence is 15 residues long. The V segment lost 3 bases and the J segment 6 bases; nucleotides outside the gene matches: 3. The CDR3 region is CASSDLTSGSNEQFF. The DNA of the CDR3 is TGTGCCAGCAGTGACCTGACTAGCGGGAGCAATGAGCAGTTCTTC.

CDR3 sequence: CASSSDTADYEQYF. CDR3 DNA sequence: TGTGCCAGCAGCTCGGACACCGCGGACTACGAGCAGTACTTC. The rearrangement uses TRBV5-5 and TRBJ2-7, with a weak D call TRBD1 (5 bases). The CDR3 loop spans 14 amino acids. The ends were cut back, 3 bases at V and 3 bases at J, with 13 bases in the middle. Germline loops: CDR1 SGHKS, CDR2 YYEKEE (reference sequence).

This clonotype was detected many times. The rearrangement uses TRBV11-2 and TRBJ2-1, with 14 bases aligning to TRBD2. This CDR3 region has 15 residues. Trimming took 5 bases from V and 6 from J; bases not matched to a gene: 3. Germline loops: CDR1 SGHAT, CDR2 FQNNGV. This CDR3 is CASSPGTSGSNEQFF. DNA of the CDR3: TGTGCCAGCAGCCCCGGGACTAGCGGGAGCAATGAGCAGTTCTTC.

This chain links TRBV7-9 with TRBJ1-2; the D gene is possibly TRBD1 (6 bases). There are 15 residues in the CDR3. The germline V and J ends were trimmed by 5 bases and 0 bases, with 13 bases remaining between them. Germline V lookup: CDR1 SEHNR, CDR2 FQNEAQ (reference sequence). The CDR3 sequence: CASSPWTATNYGYTF. The CDR3 DNA follows: TGTGCCAGCAGCCCGTGGACAGCAACTAACTATGGCTACACCTTC.

V is TRBV7-8 and J is TRBJ2-1; D is possibly TRBD1 or TRBD2 (5 bases each). CDR3 length: 11 amino acids. Trimming cost V 0 bases and J 15 bases, with 9 bases left between them. CDR1 and CDR2 (germline): SGHVS, FQNEAQ. The CDR3 reads CASSLAGERFF. For the CDR3, the DNA is TGTGCCAGCAGCTTAGCGGGGGAAAGGTTCTTC.

This clonotype was found many times. The chain carries TRBV5-1 and TRBJ1-1; 7 nucleotides agree with TRBD1. Trimming removed 0 bases from V and 6 bases from J; junction bases left unmatched: 8. The CDR3 loop spans 15 amino acids. Germline CDR1 is SGHRS and CDR2 is YFSETQ. The CDR3 loop reads CASSLALQGGSEAFF. The DNA for the CDR3 is TGCGCCAGCAGCTTGGCTTTACAAGGGGGCTCTGAAGCTTTCTTT.